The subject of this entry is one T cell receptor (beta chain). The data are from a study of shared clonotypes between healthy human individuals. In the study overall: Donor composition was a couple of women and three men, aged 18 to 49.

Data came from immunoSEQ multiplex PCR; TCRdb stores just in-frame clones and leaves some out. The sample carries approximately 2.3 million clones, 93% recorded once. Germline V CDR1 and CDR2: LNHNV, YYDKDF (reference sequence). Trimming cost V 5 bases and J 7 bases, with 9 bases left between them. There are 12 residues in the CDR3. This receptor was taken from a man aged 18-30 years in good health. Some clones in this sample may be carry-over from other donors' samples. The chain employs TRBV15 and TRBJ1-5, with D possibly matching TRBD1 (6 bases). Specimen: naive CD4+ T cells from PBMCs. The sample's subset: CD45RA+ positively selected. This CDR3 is CATSGQMQPQHF. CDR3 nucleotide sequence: TGTGCCACCAGCGGACAGATGCAGCCCCAGCATTTT.